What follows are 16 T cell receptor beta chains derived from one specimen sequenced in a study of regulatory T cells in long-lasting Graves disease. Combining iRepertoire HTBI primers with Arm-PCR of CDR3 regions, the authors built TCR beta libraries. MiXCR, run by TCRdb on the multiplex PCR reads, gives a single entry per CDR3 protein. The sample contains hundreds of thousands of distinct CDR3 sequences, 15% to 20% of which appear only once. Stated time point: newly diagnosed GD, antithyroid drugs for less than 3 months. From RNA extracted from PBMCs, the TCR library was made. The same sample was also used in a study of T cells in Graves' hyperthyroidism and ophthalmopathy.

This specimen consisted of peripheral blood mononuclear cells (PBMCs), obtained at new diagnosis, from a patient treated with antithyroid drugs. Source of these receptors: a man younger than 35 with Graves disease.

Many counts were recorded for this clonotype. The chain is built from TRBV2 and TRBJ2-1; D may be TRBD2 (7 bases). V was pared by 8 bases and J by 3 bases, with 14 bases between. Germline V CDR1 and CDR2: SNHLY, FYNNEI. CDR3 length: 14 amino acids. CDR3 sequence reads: CASGRGGVYNEQFF. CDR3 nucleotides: TGTGCCAGCGGGAGGGGGGGTGTCTACAATGAGCAGTTCTTC.

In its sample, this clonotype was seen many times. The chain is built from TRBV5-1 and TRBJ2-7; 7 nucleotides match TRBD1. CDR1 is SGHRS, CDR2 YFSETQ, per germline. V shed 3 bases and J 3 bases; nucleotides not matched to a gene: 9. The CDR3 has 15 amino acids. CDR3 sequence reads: CASSSQKGALYEQYF. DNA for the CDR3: TGCGCCAGCAGCTCCCAAAAGGGGGCCCTCTACGAGCAGTACTTC.

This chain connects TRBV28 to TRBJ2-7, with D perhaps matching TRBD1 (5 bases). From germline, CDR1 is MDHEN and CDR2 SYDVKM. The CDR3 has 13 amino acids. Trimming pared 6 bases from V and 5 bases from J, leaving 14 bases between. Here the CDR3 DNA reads TGTGCCAGCAGCCGGCCCCCAGGGAACGAGCAGTACTTC. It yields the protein CASSRPPGNEQYF.

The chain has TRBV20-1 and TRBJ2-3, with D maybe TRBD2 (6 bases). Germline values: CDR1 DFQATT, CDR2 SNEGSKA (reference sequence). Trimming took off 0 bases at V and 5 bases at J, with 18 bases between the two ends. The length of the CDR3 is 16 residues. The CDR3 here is CSARDRRGSVGDTQYF. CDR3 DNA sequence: TGCAGTGCTAGAGATAGGAGGGGCAGTGTAGGAGATACGCAGTATTTT.

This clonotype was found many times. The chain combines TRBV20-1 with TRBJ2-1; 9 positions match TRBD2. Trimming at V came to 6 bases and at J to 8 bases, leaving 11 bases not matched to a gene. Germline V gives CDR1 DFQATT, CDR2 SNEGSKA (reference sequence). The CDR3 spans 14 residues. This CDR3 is CSAWRSGRSDEQFF. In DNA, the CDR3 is TGCAGTGCCTGGCGCAGCGGGAGGTCAGATGAGCAGTTCTTC.

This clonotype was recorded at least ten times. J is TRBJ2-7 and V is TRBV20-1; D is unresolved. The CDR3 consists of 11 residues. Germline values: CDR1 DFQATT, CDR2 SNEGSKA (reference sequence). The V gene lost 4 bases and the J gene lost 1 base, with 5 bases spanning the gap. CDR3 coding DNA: TGCAGTGCTATTCTTTCCTACGAGCAGTACTTC. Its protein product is CSAILSYEQYF.

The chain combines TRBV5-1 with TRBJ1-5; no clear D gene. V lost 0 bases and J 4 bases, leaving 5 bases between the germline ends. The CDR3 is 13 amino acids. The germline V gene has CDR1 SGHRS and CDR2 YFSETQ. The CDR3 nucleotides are TGCGCCAGCAGCTTGGCGGTGAATCAGCCCCAGCATTTT. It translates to CASSLAVNQPQHF.

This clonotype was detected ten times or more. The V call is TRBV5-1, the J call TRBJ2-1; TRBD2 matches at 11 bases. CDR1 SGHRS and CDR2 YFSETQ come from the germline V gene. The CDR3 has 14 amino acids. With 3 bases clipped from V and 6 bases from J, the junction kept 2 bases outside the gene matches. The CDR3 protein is CASSSTSGGNEQFF. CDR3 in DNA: TGCGCCAGCAGCTCAACTAGCGGGGGCAATGAGCAGTTCTTC.

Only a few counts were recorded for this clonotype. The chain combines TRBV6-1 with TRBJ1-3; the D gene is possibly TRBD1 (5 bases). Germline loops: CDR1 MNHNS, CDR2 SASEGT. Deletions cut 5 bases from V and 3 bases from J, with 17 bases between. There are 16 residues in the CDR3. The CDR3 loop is CASSRYGQGFGNTIYF. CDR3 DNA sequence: TGTGCCAGCAGTAGATACGGGCAGGGTTTTGGAAACACCATATATTTT.

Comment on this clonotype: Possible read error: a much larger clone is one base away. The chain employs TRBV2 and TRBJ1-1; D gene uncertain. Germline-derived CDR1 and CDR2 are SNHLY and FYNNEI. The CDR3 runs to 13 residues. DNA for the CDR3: TGTGCCAGCAGTGAGTCCCCGATGACTGAAACTTTCTTT. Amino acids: CASSESPMTETFF. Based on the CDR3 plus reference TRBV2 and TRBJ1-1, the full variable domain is EPEVTQTPSHQVTQMGQEVILRCVPISNHLYFYWYRQILGQKVEFLVSFYNNEISEKSEIFDDQFSVERPDGSNFTLKIRSTKLEDSAMYFCASSESPMTETFFGQGTRLTVV.

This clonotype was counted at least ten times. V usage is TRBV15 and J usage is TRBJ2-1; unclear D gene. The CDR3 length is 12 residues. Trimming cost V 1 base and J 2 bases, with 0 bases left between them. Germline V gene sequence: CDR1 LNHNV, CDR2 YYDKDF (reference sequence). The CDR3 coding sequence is TGTGCCACCAGCAGAGCCTACAATGAGCAGTTCTTC. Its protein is CATSRAYNEQFF. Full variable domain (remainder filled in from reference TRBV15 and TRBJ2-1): DAMVIQNPRYQVTQFGKPVTLSCSQTLNHNVMYWYQQKSSQAPKLLFHYYDKDFNNEADTPDNFQSRRPNTSFCFLDIRSPGLGDTAMYLCATSRAYNEQFFGPGTRLTVL.

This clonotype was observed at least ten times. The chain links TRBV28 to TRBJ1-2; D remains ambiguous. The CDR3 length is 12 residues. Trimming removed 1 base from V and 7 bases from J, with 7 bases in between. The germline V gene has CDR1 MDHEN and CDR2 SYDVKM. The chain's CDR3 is CASSLLEGGYTF. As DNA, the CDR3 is TGTGCCAGCAGTTTATTAGAGGGTGGCTACACCTTC.

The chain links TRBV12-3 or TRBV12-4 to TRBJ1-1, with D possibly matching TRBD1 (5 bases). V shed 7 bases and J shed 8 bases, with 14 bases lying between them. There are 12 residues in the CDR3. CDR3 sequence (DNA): TGTGCCAGCACCCGGGGACCGGCAGAAGCTTTCTTT. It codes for CASTRGPAEAFF.

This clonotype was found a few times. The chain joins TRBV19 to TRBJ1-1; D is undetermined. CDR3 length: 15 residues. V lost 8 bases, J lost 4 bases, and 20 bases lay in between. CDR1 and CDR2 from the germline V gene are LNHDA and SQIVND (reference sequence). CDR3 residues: CASRAAALWGTEAFF. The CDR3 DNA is TGTGCCAGTCGGGCCGCCGCCTTATGGGGCACTGAAGCTTTCTTT.

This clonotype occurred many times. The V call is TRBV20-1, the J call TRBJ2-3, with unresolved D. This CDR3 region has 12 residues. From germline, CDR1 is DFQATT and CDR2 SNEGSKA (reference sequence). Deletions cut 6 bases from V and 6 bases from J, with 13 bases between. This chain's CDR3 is CSAPMGGDTQYF. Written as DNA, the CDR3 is TGCAGTGCCCCCATGGGTGGGGATACGCAGTATTTT.

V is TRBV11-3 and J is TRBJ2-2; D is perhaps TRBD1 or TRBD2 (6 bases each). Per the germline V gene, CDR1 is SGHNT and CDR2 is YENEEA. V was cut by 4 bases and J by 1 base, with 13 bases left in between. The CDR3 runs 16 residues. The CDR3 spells CASSSAGGVNTGELFF. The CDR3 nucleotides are TGTGCCAGCAGCTCGGCCGGGGGCGTGAACACCGGGGAGCTGTTTTTT. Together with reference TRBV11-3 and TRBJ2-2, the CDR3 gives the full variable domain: EAGVVQSPRYKIIEKKQPVAFWCNPISGHNTLYWYLQNLGQGPELLIRYENEEAVDDSQLPKDRFSAERLKGVDSTLKIQPAELGDSAVYLCASSSAGGVNTGELFFGEGSRLTVL.